These 10 T cell receptor beta chains came from one sample sequenced in a study of T cells in Graves' hyperthyroidism and ophthalmopathy. Amplification targeted TCR beta CDR3 regions from RNA transcripts. HTBI primers were used for first-round RT-PCR of the TCR CDR3. TCRdb ran MiXCR on the multiplex PCR reads and lists one entry per CDR3 protein. The sample has around 350,000 distinct CDR3 sequences, 15% to 20% seen once. The sequenced material came from blood. The origin of the receptors is a woman aged 18-29 years with Graves' hyperthyroidism.

This clonotype showed up many times. The genes are TRBV7-2 and TRBJ1-2; 9 bases line up with TRBD1. The CDR3 runs to 19 residues. CDR1 and CDR2 (germline): SGHTA, FQGNSA. The V gene end was trimmed by 5 bases and the J gene end by 3 bases; junction bases not matched to a gene: 19. The CDR3 loop reads CASSVHVFRSGQGHYGYTF. Written as DNA, the CDR3 is TGTGCCAGCAGCGTTCATGTCTTCAGGAGTGGACAGGGGCACTATGGCTACACCTTC. The variable domain in full, with the rest retrieved from reference TRBV7-2 and TRBJ1-2, is GAGVSQSPSNKVTEKGKDVELRCDPISGHTALYWYRQSLGQGLEFLIYFQGNSAPDKSGLPSDRFSAERTGGSVSTLTIQRTQQEDSAVYLCASSVHVFRSGQGHYGYTFGSGTRLTVV.

This clonotype was counted ten times or more. J is TRBJ1-2 and V is TRBV27; possibly TRBD1 for D (6 bases). Germline-derived CDR1 and CDR2 are MNHEY and SMNVEV (reference sequence). This CDR3 spans 14 amino acids. Trimming took 6 bases from V and 4 from J, leaving 15 bases between them. Here the CDR3 DNA reads TGTGCCAGCAGGCGGCAGGGAGGGGGCTATGGCTACACCTTC. It specifies CASRRQGGGYGYTF.

This clonotype appeared many times. The chain recombines TRBV24-1 with TRBJ2-7; 10 bases map to TRBD1. Germline loops: CDR1 KGHDR, CDR2 SFDVKD. This CDR3 comprises 16 residues. Losses at the gene ends were 5 bases for V and 0 bases for J; bases not matched to a gene: 6. The CDR3 reads CATSAQGQGSSYEQYF. CDR3 nucleotides: TGTGCCACCAGTGCCCAGGGACAGGGGAGCTCCTACGAGCAGTACTTC.

This clonotype appeared many times. The chain joins TRBV24-1 to TRBJ2-2, with a weak D call TRBD2 (5 bases). Trimming took off 3 bases at V and 7 bases at J, with 8 bases between the two ends. Germline values: CDR1 KGHDR, CDR2 SFDVKD. The CDR3 runs to 13 residues. The CDR3 loop reads CATSDPRGGELFF. For the CDR3, the DNA is TGTGCCACCAGTGATCCCCGGGGCGGGGAGCTGTTTTTT.

This clonotype was observed many times. The junction differs from germline at one of its ends, possibly a read error. The chain employs TRBV27 and TRBJ2-7; the match to TRBD1 covers 9 bases. Per the germline V gene, CDR1 is MNHEY and CDR2 is SMNVEV (reference sequence). CDR3 length: 14 amino acids. The CDR3 spells CACSTGQGIYEQYF. Written as DNA, the CDR3 is TGTGCCTGCAGCACGGGACAGGGAATCTACGAGCAGTACTTC.

This clonotype came up many times. V gene TRBV6-1 combines with J gene TRBJ1-5; no clear D. V was clipped by 4 bases and J by 7 bases, with 14 bases between them. This CDR3 comprises 14 residues. Germline CDR1 MNHNS, CDR2 SASEGT. The CDR3 bases are TGTGCCAGCAGTGGCGGGAGGATTACGCAGCCCCAGCATTTT. Residues: CASSGGRITQPQHF.

The chain couples TRBV2 to TRBJ2-7, with 13 nucleotides matching TRBD2. The CDR3 spans 16 residues. Germline-derived CDR1 and CDR2 are SNHLY and FYNNEI. J was trimmed by 0 bases and V by 6 bases; bases with no gene match: 5. DNA for the CDR3: TGTGCCAGCAGGACTAGCGGGGGGACAAACTCCTACGAGCAGTACTTC. It encodes CASRTSGGTNSYEQYF.

This clonotype was counted a few times. V is TRBV4-1 and J is TRBJ2-5, with 7 bases that match TRBD2. CDR1 and CDR2 from the germline V gene are MGHRA and YSYEKL. The CDR3 spans 15 residues. The V and J ends lost 3 bases and 0 bases, in that order; junction bases with no gene match: 4. This CDR3 reads CASSHSGEYQETQYF. The DNA of the CDR3 is TGCGCCAGCAGCCACAGCGGGGAGTACCAAGAGACCCAGTACTTC.

In its sample, this clonotype was seen a few times. The chain links TRBV6-2 or TRBV6-3 to TRBJ2-7, with unresolved D. The V and J ends lost 0 bases and 6 bases respectively, with 6 bases between them. The CDR3 has 12 residues. Germline lookup yields CDR1 MNHEY and CDR2 SVGEGT. CDR3 DNA: TGTGCCAGCAGTTACTCGAAACCCGAGCAGTACTTC. This codes for CASSYSKPEQYF.

This clonotype occurred many times. J is TRBJ1-2 and V is TRBV5-1; TRBD1 aligns across 7 bases. Germline V gene data show CDR1 as SGHRS and CDR2 as YFSETQ. This CDR3 has 13 amino acids. With V trimmed by 0 bases and J by 5 bases, 1 base remained unmatched. The CDR3 DNA follows: TGCGCCAGCAGCTTGGAGGGGGCTTATGGCTACACCTTC. It specifies CASSLEGAYGYTF.